Below are 28 T cell receptor beta chains sequenced from a single sample in a study of blood T cells in healthy people across ages. For the second PCR, which ran for 7 to 11 cycles, a sample-barcoded 5' primer and a J-beta primer mix were used. TCRdb processed the 5' RACE reads anew with MiXCR; each CDR3 protein has one entry. The repertoire holds about 940,000 distinct CDR3 sequences, with around 49% as singletons. The sequenced sample was blood. These receptors were collected from a man younger than 40 in good health.

This sequence joins TRBV4-1 and TRBJ2-5; possibly TRBD2 for D (5 bases). The V gene's germline CDR1 is MGHRA and CDR2 YSYEKL. V was trimmed by 4 bases and J by 11 bases, leaving 20 bases between them. The CDR3 spans 14 residues. The CDR3 coding sequence is TGCGCCAGCAGCCGAGACTTTGCCGGGAATGAGCAGTACTTC. This gives the protein CASSRDFAGNEQYF.

This clonotype showed up just a few times. This chain links TRBV7-6 with TRBJ2-1, with 10 positions matching TRBD2. The CDR3 extends over 16 amino acids. The V segment lost 2 bases and the J segment 3 bases; nucleotides outside the gene matches: 4. From germline, CDR1 is SGHVS and CDR2 FNYEAQ. The CDR3 region has the DNA TGTGCCAGCAGCTTACAGGCTAGCGGGGGCTACAATGAGCAGTTCTTC. This codes for CASSLQASGGYNEQFF.

The chain employs TRBV12-3 or TRBV12-4 and TRBJ2-7; D uncertain. The CDR3 loop spans 13 amino acids. V was trimmed by 6 bases and J by 3 bases, leaving 12 bases between them. CDR3: CASSRGRNYEQYF. CDR3 DNA sequence: TGTGCCAGCAGCCGCGGACGGAACTACGAGCAGTACTTC.

The CDR3 protein is CASSQDRGIAYEQYF. The DNA of the CDR3 is TGCGCCAGCAGCCAAGATAGGGGAATCGCCTACGAGCAGTACTTC. J is TRBJ2-7 and V is TRBV4-3, with D perhaps TRBD1 (5 bases). The germline V and J ends were trimmed by 0 bases and 2 bases, with 11 bases remaining between them. Germline V gene sequence: CDR1 LGHNA, CDR2 YSLEER. There are 15 residues in the CDR3.

In this sample, this clonotype turned up a few times. The chain has TRBV11-3 and TRBJ2-3; possibly TRBD1 for D (6 bases). This CDR3 contains 14 residues. Germline CDR1 reads SGHNT; CDR2 reads YENEEA. V was clipped by 5 bases and J by 0 bases, with 9 bases between them. The CDR3 coding sequence is TGTGCCAGCAGCCCAGGGGCTAGCACAGATACGCAGTATTTT. It specifies CASSPGASTDTQYF.

The rearrangement links TRBV11-2 to TRBJ2-1, with D possibly TRBD2 on 5 matching bases. Germline V gene sequence: CDR1 SGHAT, CDR2 FQNNGV. V was shortened by 0 bases and J by 9 bases, with 9 bases between the two germline ends. The CDR3 contains 13 residues. DNA of the CDR3: TGTGCCAGCAGCTTAGATCGCCGGGGTGAGCAGTTCTTC. Its protein is CASSLDRRGEQFF.

This clonotype was seen only a few times. The J gene is TRBJ2-1, the V gene TRBV9; weak D call: TRBD2 (6 bases). CDR3 length: 14 residues. In germline, CDR1 is SGDLS, CDR2 YYNGEE. Trimming took 0 bases from V and 5 from J, leaving 9 bases between them. CDR3 sequence: CASSVGRGDNEQFF. DNA for the CDR3: TGTGCCAGCAGCGTAGGGCGGGGTGACAATGAGCAGTTCTTC.

The chain couples TRBV7-6 to TRBJ2-5, with unresolved D. The J call may be in error: the DNA end matches TRBJ2-7 better. The CDR3 extends over 15 amino acids. Per the germline V gene, CDR1 is SGHVS and CDR2 is FNYEAQ. The CDR3 DNA reads TGTGCCAGCAGCTTATTTGGCGAGGACCAACGCGAGCAGTACTTC. Translation gives CASSLFGEDQREQYF.

This clonotype was seen at least ten times. V usage is TRBV12-3 or TRBV12-4 and J usage is TRBJ2-5; D uncertain. The length of the CDR3 is 11 residues. V lost 6 bases to trimming and J lost 5 bases, with 7 bases between them. The CDR3 region is CASSLRETQYF. The CDR3 DNA follows: TGTGCCAGCAGCTTAAGGGAGACCCAGTACTTC.

The chain has TRBV3-1 and TRBJ1-5; the D is unclear. The CDR3 length is 14 residues. The germline V gene has CDR1 LGHDT and CDR2 YNNKEL (reference sequence). The V end was cut by 0 bases, the J end by 6 bases, with 9 bases between. CDR3 sequence: CASSQEGAGQPQHF. The CDR3 bases are TGTGCCAGCAGCCAAGAAGGTGCGGGTCAGCCCCAGCATTTT.

This clonotype has only a few counts. The CDR3 reads CASSPSTGKNEQFF. CDR3 DNA: TGTGCCAGCAGCCCATCGACAGGGAAAAATGAGCAGTTCTTC. The chain is built from TRBV7-2 and TRBJ2-1; 7 nucleotides line up with TRBD1. Trimming removed 5 bases from V and 7 bases from J; junction bases left unmatched: 8. Looked up from germline, CDR1 is SGHTA and CDR2 is FQGNSA. The CDR3 runs to 14 residues.

The chain is built from TRBV4-3 and TRBJ1-6; D gene ambiguous. The CDR3 extends over 13 amino acids. CDR1 is LGHNA and CDR2 is YSLEER in the germline V gene. The V end lost 4 bases, the J end lost 10 bases, and 11 bases lay between the germline ends. This CDR3 is CASSLQWGSPLHF. As DNA, the CDR3 is TGCGCCAGCAGCCTACAGTGGGGATCACCCCTCCACTTT.

The chain couples TRBV12-3 or TRBV12-4 to TRBJ1-2, with 10 positions matching TRBD1. CDR3 length equals 14 residues. With 3 bases clipped from V and 8 bases from J, the junction kept 6 bases outside the gene matches. The CDR3 loop reads CASSLDRGSEGYTF. In DNA, the CDR3 is TGTGCCAGCAGTTTGGACAGGGGGTCTGAAGGCTACACCTTC.

This clonotype was found a few times. The chain links TRBV27 to TRBJ1-2; a possible D gene is TRBD1 (5 bases). CDR1 is MNHEY and CDR2 is SMNVEV in the germline V gene (reference sequence). CDR3 length: 15 amino acids. V was clipped by 6 bases and J by 3 bases, with 17 bases between them. The CDR3 is CASRPREGRHYGYTF. The CDR3 coding sequence is TGTGCCAGCAGACCTCGGGAGGGGCGGCACTATGGCTACACCTTC.

This chain joins TRBV28 and TRBJ2-3; D is unresolved. CDR3 size: 14 residues. The germline V and J ends were trimmed by 10 bases and 0 bases, with 14 bases remaining between them. The V gene's germline CDR1 is MDHEN and CDR2 SYDVKM. This CDR3 is CANRPVASTDTQYF. The DNA for the CDR3 is TGTGCCAACCGGCCCGTGGCTAGCACAGATACGCAGTATTTT.

This rearrangement joins TRBV24-1 to TRBJ2-5, with D uncertain. The CDR3 extends over 13 amino acids. Trimming took 3 bases from V and 5 from J, leaving 9 bases between them. Germline CDR1 KGHDR, CDR2 SFDVKD. The DNA of the CDR3 is TGTGCCACCAGTGATCCGAATAGGGAGACCCAGTACTTC. Translated, it gives CATSDPNRETQYF.

The chain couples TRBV4-2 to TRBJ2-4; weak D call: TRBD2 (6 bases). Trimming pared 1 base from V and 2 bases from J, leaving 9 bases between. Germline CDR1 is LGHNA and CDR2 is YNFKEQ. This CDR3 contains 15 residues. DNA for the CDR3: TGTGCCAGCAGCCAAGCTGGGACTTCCAAAAACATTCAGTACTTC. Residues: CASSQAGTSKNIQYF.

This rearrangement joins TRBV4-1 to TRBJ2-3; D ambiguous. The CDR3 totals 17 residues. The V end lost 0 bases, the J end lost 3 bases, and 16 bases lay between the germline ends. The germline CDR1 and CDR2 sequences are MGHRA and YSYEKL. The CDR3 DNA sequence: TGCGCCAGCAGCCAAGATCCGGCCTCTTACGGTACAGATACGCAGTATTTT. Its translation is CASSQDPASYGTDTQYF.

The chain links TRBV7-9 to TRBJ2-7; maybe TRBD2 (6 bases). CDR1 is SEHNR, CDR2 FQNEAQ, per germline (reference sequence). With 4 bases removed from V and 2 bases from J, the gap between germline ends came to 18 bases. The CDR3 extends over 16 amino acids. The CDR3 region is CASSSPGAGTTYEQYF. The CDR3 region has the DNA TGTGCCAGCAGCTCCCCCGGCGCGGGGACCACCTACGAGCAGTACTTC.

The chain uses TRBV6-1 and TRBJ2-7; 7 nucleotides agree with TRBD1. Per the germline V gene, CDR1 is MNHNS and CDR2 is SASEGT. V lost 6 bases to trimming and J lost 3 bases; unmatched junction nucleotides: 11. There are 15 residues in the CDR3. CDR3: CASSPTGAGDYEQYF. CDR3 coding DNA: TGTGCCAGCAGCCCTACAGGGGCTGGAGACTACGAGCAGTACTTC.

This clonotype was counted many times. This sequence joins TRBV3-1 and TRBJ2-1; 11 nucleotides align to TRBD2. CDR3 size: 17 residues. Germline V lookup: CDR1 LGHDT, CDR2 YNNKEL (reference sequence). The trim removed 0 bases at V and 2 bases at J, leaving 3 bases unmatched. The CDR3 sequence: CASSQDTSGGPYNEQFF. CDR3 bases: TGTGCCAGCAGCCAAGATACTAGCGGGGGCCCCTACAATGAGCAGTTCTTC.

This clonotype was recorded many times. This clone may be a read error of a much larger clone one base away. V usage is TRBV6-5 and J usage is TRBJ2-7; 10 nucleotides match TRBD1. The length of the CDR3 is 14 residues. Germline values: CDR1 MNHEY, CDR2 SVGAGI. The J segment lost 4 bases and the V segment lost 5 bases, leaving 5 bases of the junction unmatched. This CDR3 reads CASSDLGQGYEQYF. The CDR3 bases are TGTGCCAGCAGTGACTTGGGACAGGGGTACGAGCAGTACTTC.

J is TRBJ2-4 and V is TRBV4-2, with D possibly being TRBD1 (6 bases). The J call may be mistaken, given a closer DNA end match to TRBJ2-5. This CDR3 is built from 15 residues. Germline V gene data show CDR1 as LGHNA and CDR2 as YNFKEQ. The CDR3: CASSQTQGRRETQYF. The CDR3 DNA follows: TGTGCCAGCAGCCAGACACAGGGTCGGCGAGAGACCCAGTACTTC.

This sequence joins TRBV12-5 and TRBJ2-1, with D possibly matching TRBD1 (5 bases). The CDR3 is 19 amino acids. V was clipped by 0 bases and J by 0 bases, with 18 bases between them. The V gene's germline CDR1 is LGHNT and CDR2 FRNRAP. The CDR3 protein is CASGLVDEFRVSSYNEQFF. The CDR3 DNA is TGTGCTAGTGGTTTGGTAGATGAGTTCAGGGTTAGCTCCTACAATGAGCAGTTCTTC.

This chain links TRBV20-1 with TRBJ1-4, with a tentative D call TRBD1 (6 bases). CDR1 and CDR2 (germline): DFQATT, SNEGSKA (reference sequence). The CDR3 covers 14 residues. Deletions cut 4 bases from V and 6 bases from J, with 15 bases between. CDR3 residues: CSAKPQGWDEKLFF. The CDR3 DNA reads as TGCAGTGCTAAACCGCAGGGGTGGGATGAAAAACTGTTTTTT.

This clonotype occurred a few times. This chain joins TRBV5-1 and TRBJ2-3; D may match TRBD1 or TRBD2 (6 bases each). The CDR3 extends over 14 amino acids. V was pared by 5 bases and J by 4 bases, with 14 bases between. Germline CDR1 SGHRS, CDR2 YFSETQ. The CDR3 region is CASRSGGFADTQYF. CDR3 coding DNA: TGCGCCAGCAGGTCCGGGGGCTTCGCAGATACGCAGTATTTT.

The J gene is TRBJ2-7, the V gene TRBV3-1; D remains ambiguous. Germline V gene sequence: CDR1 LGHDT, CDR2 YNNKEL (reference sequence). V gave up 2 bases and J gave up 6 bases, with 8 bases separating them. This CDR3 spans 12 amino acids. Here the CDR3 DNA reads TGTGCCAGCAGCCAAACAGCTTCCGAGCAGTACTTC. Its translation is CASSQTASEQYF.

This clonotype turned up a few times. The chain carries TRBV3-1 and TRBJ1-1, with D tentatively TRBD1 (6 bases). CDR1 and CDR2 from the germline V gene are LGHDT and YNNKEL (reference sequence). V was shortened by 4 bases and J by 2 bases, with 14 bases between the two germline ends. CDR3 size: 15 residues. CDR3 sequence: CASSPTGTQNTEAFF. The CDR3 bases are TGTGCCAGCAGCCCAACCGGGACACAAAACACTGAAGCTTTCTTT.